This T cell receptor (beta chain) was sequenced during a study of T-cell memory formation after mild COVID-19. Overall study context: There were largely donor-specific TCR clusters.

From germline, CDR1 is SGHTA and CDR2 FQGNSA. Trimming removed 5 bases from V and 3 bases from J; junction bases left unmatched: 3. The CDR3 contains 14 residues. 5'RACE with constant-segment primers yielded barcoded, UMI-tagged TCR alpha and TCR beta cDNA libraries. TCRdb reanalysed the 5' RACE reads using MiXCR and keeps one entry per CDR3 protein. The table shows 100,000 or so distinct CDR3 sequences, with around 10% occurring only once. The chain combines TRBV7-2 with TRBJ2-1; 8 bases agree with TRBD1. The sequenced material came from PBMCs or a T cell subset sorted from them (not recorded which). The sequence came from a man in his late teens or twenties who had mild COVID-19 (a few samples of this study predate the infection). Cell type and time point are not known. The CDR3 DNA reads TGTGCCAGCAGCGATGGACAGGGCTACAATGAGCAGTTCTTC. Translation gives CASSDGQGYNEQFF. The variable domain in full, completed from reference TRBV7-2 and TRBJ2-1, reads GAGVSQSPSNKVTEKGKDVELRCDPISGHTALYWYRQSLGQGLEFLIYFQGNSAPDKSGLPSDRFSAERTGGSVSTLTIQRTQQEDSAVYLCASSDGQGYNEQFFGPGTRLTVL.